Listed here are 14 T cell receptor beta chains from one sample, sequenced in a study of T-cell reconstitution after alpha-beta-depleted transplantation in children. This sample's TCRbeta library carried unique molecular identifier barcodes. Using its own MiXCR run on the PCR reads, TCRdb lists one record per CDR3 protein. The table lists almost 500,000 distinct CDR3 sequences, about 10% of them singletons. The source material was PBMCs, sampled before TCRalphabeta/CD19-depleted stem cell transplant. The receptors originated from a child under 10 years old with inherited bone marrow failure, due to receive a stem cell transplant.

At least ten counts were recorded for this clonotype. The chain links TRBV3-1 to TRBJ2-7; 7 nucleotides agree with TRBD2. Trimming at V came to 6 bases and at J to 3 bases, leaving 14 bases not matched to a gene. Per the germline V gene, CDR1 is LGHDT and CDR2 is YNNKEL (reference sequence). CDR3 length equals 16 residues. The CDR3, as DNA: TGTGCCAGCAGACGTGCTAGCGGAACCGAAGGCTACGAGCAGTACTTC. This encodes CASRRASGTEGYEQYF.

This clonotype was picked up many times. The chain joins TRBV7-8 to TRBJ2-2; 9 nucleotides align to TRBD2. V lost 1 base, J lost 6 bases, and 3 bases stayed unmatched. CDR3 length: 15 amino acids. Germline loops: CDR1 SGHVS, CDR2 FQNEAQ. CDR3 sequence (DNA): TGTGCCAGCAGCTTAGGCGGGAGGGGGGCCGGGGAGCTGTTTTTT. It specifies CASSLGGRGAGELFF.

The sample holds many counts of this clonotype. CDR3 nucleotides: TGTGCCAGCAGCAAGGGGATCCGGGACGGGCTAAATTCACCCCTCCACTTT. Translated: CASSKGIRDGLNSPLHF. The chain has TRBV6-1 and TRBJ1-6; weak D call: TRBD1 (5 bases). Germline V gives CDR1 MNHNS, CDR2 SASEGT. Trimming took 6 bases from V and 7 from J, leaving 22 bases between them. The CDR3 sequence is 17 residues long.

This clonotype was detected many times. The chain carries TRBV5-1 and TRBJ1-4, with D hard to call. Trimming stripped 0 bases from V and 6 bases from J, with 12 bases between. This CDR3 is 15 amino acids long. The germline CDR1 and CDR2 sequences are SGHRS and YFSETQ. CDR3 in amino acids: CASSLAGIRDEKLFF. CDR3 DNA: TGCGCCAGCAGCTTGGCCGGGATAAGAGATGAAAAACTGTTTTTT.

This clonotype was detected a few times. V gene TRBV4-3 combines with J gene TRBJ1-5; D not certain. Between the trimmed V and J ends, which lost 0 bases and 3 bases, there was a span of 15 bases. The CDR3 is 17 amino acids. Per the germline V gene, CDR1 is LGHNA and CDR2 is YSLEER. In nucleotides, the CDR3 is TGCGCCAGCAGCCAAGATTTTCGGGCAGGCCCCAATCAGCCCCAGCATTTT. This gives the protein CASSQDFRAGPNQPQHF.

This clonotype was seen a few times. The V call is TRBV12-3 or TRBV12-4, the J call TRBJ2-1; no clear D gene. The CDR3 runs 13 residues. The V and J ends lost 3 bases and 9 bases respectively, with 12 bases between them. CDR3 region: CASSFTALGEQFF. As DNA, the CDR3 is TGTGCCAGCAGTTTCACCGCCTTGGGTGAGCAGTTCTTC.

This clonotype was seen many times. V is TRBV12-3 or TRBV12-4 and J is TRBJ2-7; maybe TRBD2 (6 bases). The CDR3 is 13 amino acids. The V gene lost 3 bases and the J gene lost 6 bases, with 12 bases spanning the gap. CDR3 protein: CASSFAGMGEQYF. The DNA of the CDR3 is TGTGCCAGCAGTTTCGCGGGAATGGGCGAGCAGTACTTC.

The CDR3 region is CASSRGLAGGSRSSSYNEQFF. The CDR3 DNA reads as TGTGCCAGCAGCCGAGGACTAGCGGGAGGTAGCAGGTCTAGCTCCTACAATGAGCAGTTCTTC. V usage is TRBV11-1 and J usage is TRBJ2-1, with 14 bases lining up with TRBD2. The CDR3 has 21 amino acids. V was pared by 5 bases and J by 0 bases, with 15 bases of the junction left unmatched. CDR1 is SGHAT and CDR2 is FQDESV in the germline V gene (reference sequence).

There are many counts of this clonotype. This rearrangement joins TRBV7-2 to TRBJ2-7; either TRBD1 or TRBD2 may fit D (6 bases each). This CDR3 contains 15 residues. V shed 0 bases and J shed 0 bases, with 9 bases lying between them. CDR1 is SGHTA and CDR2 is FQGNSA in the germline V gene. Here the CDR3 DNA reads TGTGCCAGCAGCTTAGCGTCGGGGGCCTCCTACGAGCAGTACTTC. Amino acids: CASSLASGASYEQYF.

The chain links TRBV7-6 to TRBJ2-2; D unclear. CDR3 size: 14 residues. CDR1 and CDR2 from the germline V gene are SGHVS and FNYEAQ. Trimming left V 5 bases short and J 1 base short, with 8 bases between. The CDR3 DNA is TGTGCCAGCAGCCCTCTAGAGAACACCGGGGAGCTGTTTTTT. This encodes CASSPLENTGELFF. Based on the CDR3 plus reference TRBV7-6 and TRBJ2-2, the full variable domain is GAGVSQSPRYKVTKRGQDVALRCDPISGHVSLYWYRQALGQGPEFLTYFNYEAQQDKSGLPNDRFSAERPEGSISTLTIQRTEQRDSAMYRCASSPLENTGELFFGEGSRLTVL.

The V call is TRBV6-1, the J call TRBJ2-7; either TRBD1 or TRBD2 may fit D (6 bases each). The CDR3 is 14 amino acids. Germline V gene sequence: CDR1 MNHNS, CDR2 SASEGT. Trimming pared 4 bases from V and 3 bases from J, leaving 13 bases between. DNA of the CDR3: TGTGCCAGCAGTGGGACAGAGGGAGGCTACGAGCAGTACTTC. This codes for CASSGTEGGYEQYF.

This clonotype was counted between two and nine times. The V gene is TRBV11-2, the J gene TRBJ2-5; 9 bases line up with TRBD2. With V trimmed by 6 bases and J by 5 bases, 10 bases remained unmatched. In germline, CDR1 is SGHAT, CDR2 FQNNGV. This CDR3 region has 15 residues. This CDR3 is CASRKIAGEWETQYF. CDR3 nucleotide sequence: TGTGCCAGCAGAAAGATAGCGGGAGAGTGGGAGACCCAGTACTTC.

The table lists this clonotype with many counts. This chain uses TRBV5-6 with TRBJ2-7; D gene ambiguous. V was trimmed by 1 base and J by 5 bases, leaving 13 bases between them. Germline values: CDR1 SGHDT, CDR2 YYEEEE. The CDR3 runs to 14 residues. In nucleotides, the CDR3 is TGTGCCAGCAGCTTGTCTGTGTTAATCCACGAGCAGTACTTC. It is translated as CASSLSVLIHEQYF. The full variable domain, with the rest looked up from reference TRBV5-6 and TRBJ2-7, is DAGVTQSPTHLIKTRGQQVTLRCSPKSGHDTVSWYQQALGQGPQFIFQYYEEEERQRGNFPDRFSGHQFPNYSSELNVNALLLGDSALYLCASSLSVLIHEQYFGPGTRLTVT.

This clonotype was seen repeatedly, ten times or more. The chain employs TRBV6-2 or TRBV6-3 and TRBJ1-5; a weak D match, TRBD1 (6 bases). The CDR3 length is 14 residues. Germline V gene data show CDR1 as MNHEY and CDR2 as SVGEGT. V lost 5 bases and J 6 bases, leaving 14 bases between the germline ends. The DNA of the CDR3 is TGTGCCAGCAGTCCTTACAGGGAAGGTCAGCCCCAGCATTTT. It specifies CASSPYREGQPQHF.